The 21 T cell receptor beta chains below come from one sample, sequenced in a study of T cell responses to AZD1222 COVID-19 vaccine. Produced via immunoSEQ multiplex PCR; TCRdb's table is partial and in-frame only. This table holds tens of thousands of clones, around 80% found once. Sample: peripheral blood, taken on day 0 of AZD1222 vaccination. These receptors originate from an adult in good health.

Here the CDR3 DNA reads TGTGCCAGCAGCCCCCTGGGGGATAGCAAGCCCCAGCATTTT. Translated: CASSPLGDSKPQHF. The genes are TRBV5-5 and TRBJ1-5; TRBD1 is a possible D gene (5 bases). Germline V gene lookup returns CDR1 SGHKS and CDR2 YYEKEE (reference sequence). Trimming left V 4 bases short and J 8 bases short, with 16 bases between. The CDR3 sequence is 14 residues long. The full variable domain, completed using reference TRBV5-5 and TRBJ1-5, is DAGVTQSPTHLIKTRGQQVTLRCSPISGHKSVSWYQQVLGQGPQFIFQYYEKEERGRGNFPDRFSARQFPNYSSELNVNALLLGDSALYLCASSPLGDSKPQHFGDGTRLSIL.

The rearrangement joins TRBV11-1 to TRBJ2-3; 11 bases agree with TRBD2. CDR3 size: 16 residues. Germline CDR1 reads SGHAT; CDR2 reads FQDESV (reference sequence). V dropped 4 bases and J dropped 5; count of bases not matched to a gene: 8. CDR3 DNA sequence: TGTGCCAGCAGCTCACTTTCTAGCGGGGGGAGAGATACGCAGTATTTT. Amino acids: CASSSLSSGGRDTQYF.

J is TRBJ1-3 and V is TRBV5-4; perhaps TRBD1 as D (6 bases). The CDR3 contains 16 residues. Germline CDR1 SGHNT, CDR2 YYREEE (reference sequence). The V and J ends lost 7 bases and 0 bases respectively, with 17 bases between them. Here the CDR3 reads CASHGGAPSSGNTIYF. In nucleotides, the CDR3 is TGTGCCAGCCACGGGGGGGCCCCGAGCTCTGGAAACACCATATATTTT.

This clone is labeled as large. CDR3: CASSARQRGSYNEQFF. DNA for the CDR3: TGTGCCAGCAGCGCCCGCCAGCGGGGGTCCTACAATGAGCAGTTCTTC. The chain joins TRBV11-3 to TRBJ2-1; 8 bases are shared with TRBD2. This CDR3 contains 16 residues. J lost 1 base, V lost 5 bases, and 7 bases had no gene match. From germline, CDR1 is SGHNT and CDR2 YENEEA. The full variable domain, with the rest looked up from reference TRBV11-3 and TRBJ2-1, is EAGVVQSPRYKIIEKKQPVAFWCNPISGHNTLYWYLQNLGQGPELLIRYENEEAVDDSQLPKDRFSAERLKGVDSTLKIQPAELGDSAVYLCASSARQRGSYNEQFFGPGTRLTVL.

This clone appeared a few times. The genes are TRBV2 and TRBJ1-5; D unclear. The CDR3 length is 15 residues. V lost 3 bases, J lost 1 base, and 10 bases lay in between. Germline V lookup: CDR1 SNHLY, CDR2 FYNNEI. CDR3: CASSEHHSSNQPQHF. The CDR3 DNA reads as TGTGCCAGCAGTGAGCACCACAGCAGCAATCAGCCCCAGCATTTT. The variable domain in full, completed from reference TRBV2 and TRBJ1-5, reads EPEVTQTPSHQVTQMGQEVILRCVPISNHLYFYWYRQILGQKVEFLVSFYNNEISEKSEIFDDQFSVERPDGSNFTLKIRSTKLEDSAMYFCASSEHHSSNQPQHFGDGTRLSIL.

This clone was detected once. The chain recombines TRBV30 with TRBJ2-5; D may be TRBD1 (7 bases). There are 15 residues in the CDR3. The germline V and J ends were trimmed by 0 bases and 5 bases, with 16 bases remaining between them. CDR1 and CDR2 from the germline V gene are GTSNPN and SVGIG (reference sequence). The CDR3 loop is CAWSVSQGGLETQYF. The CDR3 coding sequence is TGTGCCTGGAGTGTATCCCAGGGGGGCCTGGAGACCCAGTACTTC.

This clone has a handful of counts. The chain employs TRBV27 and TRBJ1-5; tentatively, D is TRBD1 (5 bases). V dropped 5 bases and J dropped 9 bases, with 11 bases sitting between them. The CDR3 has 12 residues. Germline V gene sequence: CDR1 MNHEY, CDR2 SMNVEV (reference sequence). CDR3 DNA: TGTGCCAGCAGTCTAAACGGGGGGCCCCAGCATTTT. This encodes CASSLNGGPQHF.

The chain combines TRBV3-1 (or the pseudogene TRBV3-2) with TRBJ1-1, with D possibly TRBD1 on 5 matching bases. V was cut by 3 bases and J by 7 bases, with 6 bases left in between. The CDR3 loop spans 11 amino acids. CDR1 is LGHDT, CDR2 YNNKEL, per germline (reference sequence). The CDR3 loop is CASSQGVEAFF. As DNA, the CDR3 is TGTGCCAGCAGCCAGGGGGTTGAAGCTTTCTTT.

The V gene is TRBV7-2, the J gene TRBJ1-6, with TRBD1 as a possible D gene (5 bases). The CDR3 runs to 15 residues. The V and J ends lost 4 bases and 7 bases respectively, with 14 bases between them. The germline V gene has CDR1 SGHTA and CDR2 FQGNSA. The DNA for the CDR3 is TGTGCCAGCAGCTACCCCCCAGGGCGGAATTCACCCCTCCACTTT. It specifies CASSYPPGRNSPLHF.

Here the CDR3 reads CASSRVRVSTDTQYF. The CDR3 coding sequence is TGTGCCAGCAGCCGAGTCAGGGTTAGCACAGATACGCAGTATTTT. V gene TRBV11-2 combines with J gene TRBJ2-3; the D gene is possibly TRBD1 (5 bases). The V end lost 5 bases, the J end lost 0 bases, and 12 bases lay between the germline ends. Per germline, CDR1 SGHAT and CDR2 FQNNGV. The CDR3 is made up of 15 amino acids.

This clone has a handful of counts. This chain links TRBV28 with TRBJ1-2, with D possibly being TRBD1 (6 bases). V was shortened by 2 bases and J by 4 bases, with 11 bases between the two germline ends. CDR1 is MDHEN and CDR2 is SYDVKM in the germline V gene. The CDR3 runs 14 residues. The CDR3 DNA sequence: TGTGCCAGCAGTTTAAGGGGGTCGGTCTATGGCTACACCTTC. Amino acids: CASSLRGSVYGYTF.

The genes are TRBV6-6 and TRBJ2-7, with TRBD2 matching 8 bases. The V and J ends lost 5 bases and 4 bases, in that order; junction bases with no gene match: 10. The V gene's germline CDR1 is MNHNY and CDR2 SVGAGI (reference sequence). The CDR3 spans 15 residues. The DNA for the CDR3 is TGTGCCAGCAGTCCCGGGAGGGGTTCGAAGTACGAGCAGTACTTC. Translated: CASSPGRGSKYEQYF.

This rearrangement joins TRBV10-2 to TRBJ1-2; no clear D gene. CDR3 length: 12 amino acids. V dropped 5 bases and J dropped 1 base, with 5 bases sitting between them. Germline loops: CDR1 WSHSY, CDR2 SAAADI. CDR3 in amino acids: CASSTVNYGYTF. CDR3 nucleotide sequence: TGCGCCAGCAGTACAGTTAACTATGGCTACACCTTC.

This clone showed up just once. The CDR3 is CASSLEISGYNEQFF. CDR3 sequence (DNA): TGCGCCAGCAGCTTGGAGATTAGCGGCTACAATGAGCAGTTCTTC. This sequence joins TRBV5-1 and TRBJ2-1; possible D gene TRBD2, 6 bases. Trimming stripped 0 bases from V and 3 bases from J, with 10 bases between. The germline gives CDR1 SGHRS, CDR2 YFSETQ. The CDR3 is made up of 15 amino acids.

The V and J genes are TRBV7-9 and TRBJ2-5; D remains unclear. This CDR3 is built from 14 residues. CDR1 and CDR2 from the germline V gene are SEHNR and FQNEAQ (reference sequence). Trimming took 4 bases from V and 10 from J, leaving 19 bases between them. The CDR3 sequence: CASSYSPGVLGQYF. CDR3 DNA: TGTGCCAGCAGCTATTCCCCTGGGGTGTTGGGCCAGTACTTC. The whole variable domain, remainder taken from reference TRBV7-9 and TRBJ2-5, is DTGVSQNPRHKITKRGQNVTFRCDPISEHNRLYWYRQTLGQGPEFLTYFQNEAQLEKSRLLSDRFSAERPKGSFSTLEIQRTEQGDSAMYLCASSYSPGVLGQYFGPGTRLLVL.

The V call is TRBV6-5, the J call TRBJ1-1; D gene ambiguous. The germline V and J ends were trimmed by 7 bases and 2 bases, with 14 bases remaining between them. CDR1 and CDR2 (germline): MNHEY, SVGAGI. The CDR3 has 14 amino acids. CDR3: CASTDPRDNTEAFF. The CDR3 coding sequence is TGTGCCAGCACCGACCCACGGGATAACACTGAAGCTTTCTTT.

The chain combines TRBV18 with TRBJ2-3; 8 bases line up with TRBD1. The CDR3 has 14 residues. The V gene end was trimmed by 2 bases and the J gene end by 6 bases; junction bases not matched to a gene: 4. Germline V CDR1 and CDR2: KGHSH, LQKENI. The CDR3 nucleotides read TGTGCCAGCTCACCAATTACAGGGGGGGATACGCAGTATTTT. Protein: CASSPITGGDTQYF.

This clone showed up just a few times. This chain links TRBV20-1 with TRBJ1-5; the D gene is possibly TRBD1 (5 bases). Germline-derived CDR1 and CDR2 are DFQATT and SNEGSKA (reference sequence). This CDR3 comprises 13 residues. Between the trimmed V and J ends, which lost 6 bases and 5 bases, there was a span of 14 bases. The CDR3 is CSASRGRDQPQHF. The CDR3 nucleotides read TGCAGTGCCAGTCGGGGCAGGGATCAGCCCCAGCATTTT.

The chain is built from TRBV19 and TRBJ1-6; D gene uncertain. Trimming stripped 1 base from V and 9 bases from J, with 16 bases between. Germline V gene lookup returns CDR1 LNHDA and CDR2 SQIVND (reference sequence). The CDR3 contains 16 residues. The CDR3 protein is CASSIGPGRKTSPLHF. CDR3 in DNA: TGTGCCAGTAGTATAGGGCCCGGCAGGAAGACTTCACCCCTCCACTTT.

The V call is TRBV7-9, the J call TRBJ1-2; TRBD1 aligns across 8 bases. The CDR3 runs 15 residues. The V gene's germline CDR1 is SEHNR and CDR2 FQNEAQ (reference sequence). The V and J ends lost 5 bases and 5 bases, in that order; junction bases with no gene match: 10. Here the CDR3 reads CASSIPGQALYGYTF. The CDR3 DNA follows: TGTGCCAGCAGCATCCCGGGACAGGCGTTATATGGCTACACCTTC.

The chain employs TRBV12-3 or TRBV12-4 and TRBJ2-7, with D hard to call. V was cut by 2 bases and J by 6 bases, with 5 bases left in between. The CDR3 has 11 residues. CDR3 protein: CASSLWGEQYF. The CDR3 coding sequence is TGTGCCAGCAGTTTATGGGGCGAGCAGTACTTC.